This TCR beta chain was retrieved from a study of T cells in Graves' hyperthyroidism and ophthalmopathy. V was clipped by 8 bases and J by 0 bases, with 10 bases between them. Germline-derived CDR1 and CDR2 are SGHAT and FQNNGV. The CDR3 is made up of 13 amino acids. RNA transcripts were the template for amplifying TCR beta CDR3 regions. Primed by the HTBI set, a first-round RT-PCR was run on the TCR CDR3. TCRdb re-called the multiplex PCR reads with MiXCR, one entry per CDR3 protein. The sample lists some 200,000 distinct CDR3 sequences; around a sixth were seen once. This clonotype was seen at least ten times.

Sequencing input: blood. V and J are TRBV11-2 and TRBJ1-1; TRBD1 might be the D (6 bases). The receptor was isolated from a woman aged 50 to 65 with Graves' hyperthyroidism. CDR3 sequence: CASGQGLNTEAFF. The CDR3 coding sequence is TGTGCCAGCGGGCAGGGGTTGAACACTGAAGCTTTCTTT.